Listed here is a single T cell receptor (beta chain). The antigen is undetermined. The data are from a study of T cell responses to AZD1222 COVID-19 vaccine. Findings of the study overall: Reports indicate that nearly half of spike-specific TCRs are directed at unmutated variant regions.

There are 15 residues in the CDR3. Germline assignment: CDR1 LNHDA and CDR2 SQIVND (reference sequence). Trimming pared 2 bases from V and 3 bases from J, leaving 14 bases between. The assay was immunoSEQ multiplex PCR, and TCRdb's table has in-frame clones only and misses some. The data contain roughly 120,000 clones, about 82% of them singletons. The receptor comes from an adult in good health. This material consisted of peripheral blood, taken on day 0 of AZD1222 vaccination. V and J are TRBV19 and TRBJ2-7; D is undetermined. CDR3 sequence: CASSIRGEDFYEQYF. The CDR3 region has the DNA TGTGCCAGTAGTATACGCGGTGAGGATTTCTACGAGCAGTACTTC.